What follows is one T cell receptor beta chain and its context. Its antigen is undetermined. Survey-level resolution applied to immunoSEQ assay v3.0. The protocol was immunoSEQ multiplex PCR, while the TCRdb copy is restricted to in-frame clones and leaves out a portion. The sample has 25,000 to 30,000 clones; about 85% are singletons. This entry comes from a study of long-term antiretroviral therapy in people with HIV. Study results and limitations: The blood, collected between about 2003 and 2017, was possibly taken under older ART regimens. Subsequent to ART, diversity was augmented yet persisted below that of transplant donor controls.

Trimming removed 0 bases at V and 5 bases at J, with 10 bases between. Germline CDR1 and CDR2: KGHSH and LQKENI. The CDR3 extends over 15 amino acids. The TCR originated in a man aged 40-49 years with HIV. The V and J genes are TRBV18 and TRBJ2-2; D ambiguous. The sequences come from unsorted PBMCs, collected roughly 2.6 years after starting antiretroviral therapy. This CDR3 is CASSPPVRSTGELFF. The CDR3 DNA sequence: TGTGCCAGCTCACCACCCGTCCGTTCGACCGGGGAGCTGTTTTTT.